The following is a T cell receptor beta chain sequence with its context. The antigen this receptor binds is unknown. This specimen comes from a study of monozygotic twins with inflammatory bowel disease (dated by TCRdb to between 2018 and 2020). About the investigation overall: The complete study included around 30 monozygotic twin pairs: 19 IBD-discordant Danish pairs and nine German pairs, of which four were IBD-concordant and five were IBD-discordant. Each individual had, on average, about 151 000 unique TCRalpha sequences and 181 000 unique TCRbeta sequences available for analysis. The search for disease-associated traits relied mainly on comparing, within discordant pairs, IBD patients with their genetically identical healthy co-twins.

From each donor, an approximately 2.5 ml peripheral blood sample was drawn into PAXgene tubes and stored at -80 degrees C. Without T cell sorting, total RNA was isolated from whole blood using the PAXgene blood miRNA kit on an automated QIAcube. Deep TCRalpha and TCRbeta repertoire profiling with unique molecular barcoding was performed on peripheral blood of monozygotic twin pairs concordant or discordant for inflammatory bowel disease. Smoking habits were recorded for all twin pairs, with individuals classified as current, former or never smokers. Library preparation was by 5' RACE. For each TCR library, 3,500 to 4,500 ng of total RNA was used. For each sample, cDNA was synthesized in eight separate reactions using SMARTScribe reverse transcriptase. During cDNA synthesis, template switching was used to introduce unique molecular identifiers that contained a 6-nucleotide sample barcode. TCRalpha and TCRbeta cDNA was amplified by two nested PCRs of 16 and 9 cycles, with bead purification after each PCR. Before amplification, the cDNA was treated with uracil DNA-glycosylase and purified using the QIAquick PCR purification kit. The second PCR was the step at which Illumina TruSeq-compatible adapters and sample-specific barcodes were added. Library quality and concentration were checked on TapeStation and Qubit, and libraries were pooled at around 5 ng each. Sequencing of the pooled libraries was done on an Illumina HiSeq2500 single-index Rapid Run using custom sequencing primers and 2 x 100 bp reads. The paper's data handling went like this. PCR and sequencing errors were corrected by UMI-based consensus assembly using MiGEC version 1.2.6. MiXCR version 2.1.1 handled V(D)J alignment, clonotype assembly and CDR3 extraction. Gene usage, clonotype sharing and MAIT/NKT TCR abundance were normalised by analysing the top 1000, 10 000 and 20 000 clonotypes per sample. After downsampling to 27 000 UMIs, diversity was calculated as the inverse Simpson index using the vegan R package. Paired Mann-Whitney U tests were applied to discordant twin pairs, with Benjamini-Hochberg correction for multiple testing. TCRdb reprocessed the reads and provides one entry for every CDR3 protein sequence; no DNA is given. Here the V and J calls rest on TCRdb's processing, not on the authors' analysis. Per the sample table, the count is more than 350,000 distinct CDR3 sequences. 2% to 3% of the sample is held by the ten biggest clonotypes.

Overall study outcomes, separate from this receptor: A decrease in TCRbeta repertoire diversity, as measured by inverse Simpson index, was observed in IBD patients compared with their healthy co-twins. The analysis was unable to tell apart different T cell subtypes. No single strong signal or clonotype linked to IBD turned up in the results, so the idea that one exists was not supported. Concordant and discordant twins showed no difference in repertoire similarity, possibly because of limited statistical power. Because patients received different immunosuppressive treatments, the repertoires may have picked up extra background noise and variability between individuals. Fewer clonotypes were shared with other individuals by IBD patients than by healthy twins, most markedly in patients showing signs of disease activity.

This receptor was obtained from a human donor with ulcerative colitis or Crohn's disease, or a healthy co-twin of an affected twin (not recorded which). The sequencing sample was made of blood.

For the CDR3, the sequence is CASSLIAGVFGEQFF. The V gene is TRBV28 and the J gene is TRBJ2-1; lacking DNA, the TRBD2 call made by TCRdb goes unchecked. The CDR3 measures 15 amino acids from cysteine to phenylalanine. Only the protein is available. According to the germline V gene, CDR1 reads MDHEN and CDR2 reads SYDVKM.